The clone carrying this T cell receptor beta chain was observed many times. Its antigen is as yet unknown. This sample is drawn from a study of T cells in Graves' hyperthyroidism and ophthalmopathy. Study at large: Any treatment followed the collection of peripheral blood at initial diagnosis. General observations from the study: Most thyroid clonotypes expanded above 0.001 appeared in blood too.

Pregnant or lactating patients were excluded, as were those with uncontrolled infection or other autoimmune disease. The TCR beta CDR3 regions underwent amplification using RNA transcripts as the source. TCR CDR3 regions were first amplified by RT-PCR with HTBI primers. TCRdb re-derived calls from the multiplex PCR reads in MiXCR, one entry per CDR3 protein. This sample carries fewer than 450,000 distinct CDR3 sequences, approximately 17% of them seen once, and the ten largest clones take 40%. CDR3 length equals 14 residues. Trimming at V came to 4 bases and at J to 10 bases, leaving 12 bases not matched to a gene. The germline CDR1 and CDR2 sequences are SGHKS and YYEKEE (reference sequence).

The source is a man in his late teens or twenties with Graves' ophthalmopathy. The specimen sequenced was blood. The genes are TRBV5-5 and TRBJ1-1; 8 bases agree with TRBD1. CDR3 bases: TGTGCCAGCAGCGGGACAGGACGCCCCCTCGGAGCTTTCTTT. This gives the protein CASSGTGRPLGAFF.